This T cell receptor beta chain appears in the sequencing data of a study of blood T cell repertoires in COVID-19. The wider study: Researchers got acute and convalescent COVID-19 samples from the United States, Italy and Spain.

In the original workflow: Researchers report that nucleated cell counts were estimated from reference gene primer amplification. The method was immunoSEQ multiplex PCR; TCRdb's version includes in-frame clones alone and lacks a portion of them. That table is the source of V, J and clone size, and D and trimming were worked out from the DNA. The sample yields roughly 62,000 clones, 70% to 85% seen once. Germline CDR1 reads ENHRY; CDR2 reads SYGVKD. The junction had 7 bases not matched to a gene; V was cut back by 0 bases and J by 8 bases. The CDR3 has 15 residues. The V and J genes are TRBV10-3 and TRBJ1-3; 7 bases are a match to TRBD1. The clonotype was recovered from a man between 60 and 75 years old with acute or convalescent COVID-19. Sequenced: peripheral blood. The CDR3: CAISESRTGGDTIYF. For the CDR3, the DNA is TGTGCCATCAGTGAGTCGCGGACAGGTGGGGACACCATATATTTT.